This TCR beta chain was found in a study of T cell repertoires in cytomegalovirus infection. Study information: Matching HLA type and CMV infection were both indicated by public TCR beta signatures.

The CDR3 length is 18 residues. The germline V gene has CDR1 DFQATT and CDR2 SNEGSKA (reference sequence). Via MiXCR, TCRdb re-called the reads, giving one row per CDR3 protein. The table has 630,000 or so distinct CDR3 sequences, around 24% seen once. Study observations and caveats: Using cumulative public TCR beta family frequency, the authors identified those who carried CMV together with the relevant HLA. CMV-specific HLA-C-restricted TCR beta clonotypes dominated the ex vivo response.

Comment on this clonotype: Its specificity is not known. A much bigger clone sits one base away, suggesting this may be a read error.

The sample consisted of CD8+ T cells from PBMCs. This sequence joins TRBV20-1 and TRBJ1-5, with D unclear. The source of this sequence is a human donor in good health (CMV status not recorded). Some clones in this sample may be carry-over from other donors' samples. DNA of the CDR3: TGCAGTACTAGAGATCCCTCCGTACGGGAAGGGATTAATCAGCCCCAGCATTTT. Translation: CSTRDPSVREGINQPQHF.